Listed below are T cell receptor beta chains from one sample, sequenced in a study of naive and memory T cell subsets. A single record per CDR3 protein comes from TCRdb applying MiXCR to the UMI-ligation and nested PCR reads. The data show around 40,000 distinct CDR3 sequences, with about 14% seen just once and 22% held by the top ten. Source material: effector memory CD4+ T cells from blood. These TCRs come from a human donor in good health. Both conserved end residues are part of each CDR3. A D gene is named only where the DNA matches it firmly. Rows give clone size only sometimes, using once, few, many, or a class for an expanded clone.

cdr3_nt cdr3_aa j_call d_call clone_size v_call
TGTGCCAGCAGCACCGGAGCTAGCGGGAGTACTGAGCAGTTCTTC CASSTGASGSTEQFF TRBJ2-1 TRBD2 many TRBV5-4
TGCAGTGCTAGAGAAGCGGGAGGTCGCTCAGATACGCAGTATTTT CSAREAGGRSDTQYF TRBJ2-3 TRBD2 . TRBV20-1
TGTGCCAGCAGTGTCGGCGCCGGGGAGCTGTTTTTT CASSVGAGELFF TRBJ2-2 . few TRBV25-1
TGCAGTGCTCCCGGACTAGCGGGAGGCACAGATACGCAGTATTTT CSAPGLAGGTDTQYF TRBJ2-3 TRBD2 few TRBV20-1
TGTGCCAGCAGCCGAGACGCGGGACCTGAAGCTTTCTTT CASSRDAGPEAFF TRBJ1-1 . few TRBV3-1
TGTGCCAGCACACGCAGCTCGGCCTACAATGAGCAGTTCTTC CASTRSSAYNEQFF TRBJ2-1 . many TRBV12-3/TRBV12-4
TGCGCCACCCGGTACAGTCCATACAATGAGCAGTTCTTC CATRYSPYNEQFF TRBJ2-1 . few TRBV5-1
TGTGCCAGCAGCTTAGATAGGGGGCGTATCGGGGAGCTGTTTTTT CASSLDRGRIGELFF TRBJ2-2 TRBD1 few TRBV7-8
TGTGCCAGCAGCACACTAGCGGTACAAGAGACCCAGTACTTC CASSTLAVQETQYF TRBJ2-5 TRBD2 many TRBV12-3/TRBV12-4
TGTGCCAGCAACCTTAGGAGGGGCCCCTACAATGAGCAGTTCTTC CASNLRRGPYNEQFF TRBJ2-1 . many TRBV27
TGCAGTGCTTTCCATAGAGCGGGAGGGTCCTACAATGAGCAGTTCTTC CSAFHRAGGSYNEQFF TRBJ2-1 TRBD2 . TRBV20-1
TGTGCCAGCAGCTTAGAACAGGGGGCCGGGGAGACCCAGTACTTC CASSLEQGAGETQYF TRBJ2-5 TRBD1 . TRBV7-6
TGCAGTGCTAGGAGAGGGGAATACACTGAAGCTTTCTTT CSARRGEYTEAFF TRBJ1-1 . . TRBV20-1
. CASRDSALYLCASYIHSYEQYF TRBJ2-7 . . TRBV5-1
TGTGCCAGCAGTGAAGGCGGAGGAGGGGGCACTGAAGCTTTCTTT CASSEGGGGGTEAFF TRBJ1-1 . . TRBV2